This T cell receptor beta chain comes out of a study of shared clonotypes between healthy human individuals. V was clipped by 11 bases and J by 6 bases, with 22 bases between them. The CDR3 loop spans 14 amino acids. CDR1 and CDR2 from the germline V gene are LNHDA and SQIVND (reference sequence). The sample holds many counts of this clone. Libraries were prepared by immunoSEQ multiplex PCR; TCRdb keeps only in-frame clonotypes and omits some of them. The table lists 780,000 or so clones, roughly two thirds of them singletons. The receptor comes from a woman aged 25-40 years in good health. V and J are TRBV19 and TRBJ2-5; no firm D call. The sample taken for sequencing was memory CD4+ T cells sorted from blood. Sample subset: CD45RA-negative fraction. CDR3 amino acids: CASSYPPPRQTQYF. CDR3 nucleotide sequence: TGTGCCTCCTCCTATCCGCCCCCCCGTCAGACCCAGTACTTC.